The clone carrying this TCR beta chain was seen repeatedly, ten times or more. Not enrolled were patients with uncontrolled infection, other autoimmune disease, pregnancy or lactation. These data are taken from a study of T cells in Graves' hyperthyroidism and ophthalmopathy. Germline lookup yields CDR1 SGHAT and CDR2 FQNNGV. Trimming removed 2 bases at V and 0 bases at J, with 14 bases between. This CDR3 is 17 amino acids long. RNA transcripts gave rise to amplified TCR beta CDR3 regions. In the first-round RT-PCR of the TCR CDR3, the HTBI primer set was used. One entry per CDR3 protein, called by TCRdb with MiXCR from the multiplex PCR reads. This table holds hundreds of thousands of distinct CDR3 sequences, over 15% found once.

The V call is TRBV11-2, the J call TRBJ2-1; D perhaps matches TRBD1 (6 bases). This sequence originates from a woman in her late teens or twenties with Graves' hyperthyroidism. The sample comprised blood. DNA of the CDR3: TGTGCCAGCAGCTTATTTCAGGGGATGAGCTCCTACAATGAGCAGTTCTTC. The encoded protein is CASSLFQGMSSYNEQFF.